Each of the 20 T cell receptor beta chains below was sequenced from the same sample in a study of blood T cells in healthy people across ages. Sample-barcoded 5' priming and a J-beta primer mix drove a second PCR of roughly 6 to 12 cycles. TCRdb independently ran MiXCR on the 5' RACE reads; one entry per CDR3 protein. The table records 800,000 or so distinct CDR3 sequences, around a quarter of them present only once. The same data also went into a second study, on T cells of mothers and their children.

Sample: blood. These receptors were taken from a boy under 18 in good health.

This clonotype occurred a few times. CDR3 amino acids: CASSQRQGSSYNEQFF. The CDR3 DNA follows: TGTGCCAGCTCACAGAGACAGGGCAGCTCCTACAATGAGCAGTTCTTC. This chain links TRBV18 with TRBJ2-1; 7 bases are a match to TRBD1. The CDR3 length is 16 residues. V was pared by 4 bases and J by 0 bases, with 6 bases of the junction left unmatched. Per the germline V gene, CDR1 is KGHSH and CDR2 is LQKENI.

CDR3 nucleotides: TGTGCCATCAGTGAGACGTCTAGCGGGAGCCGTAATGAGCAGTTCTTC. Protein product: CAISETSSGSRNEQFF. The J gene is TRBJ2-5, the V gene TRBV10-3, with 10 nucleotides matching TRBD2. The end of the DNA is better explained by TRBJ2-1, so the J call may be wrong. There are 16 residues in the CDR3. CDR1 is ENHRY and CDR2 is SYGVKD in the germline V gene.

This clonotype was seen a few times. The chain combines TRBV28 with TRBJ1-2, with no clear D. The germline V gene encodes CDR1 MDHEN and CDR2 SYDVKM. Trimming cost V 10 bases and J 4 bases, with 16 bases left between them. This CDR3 is 13 amino acids long. DNA for the CDR3: TGTGCCACCCTAAAGCCTAGCAGCTATGGCTACACCTTC. Translating gives CATLKPSSYGYTF.

This clonotype was counted a few times. The rearrangement links TRBV28 to TRBJ1-3, with 8 bases identical to TRBD1. The CDR3 is made up of 16 amino acids. CDR1 and CDR2 (germline): MDHEN, SYDVKM. V was clipped by 3 bases and J by 5 bases; unmatched bases: 9. The CDR3 DNA is TGTGCCAGCAGTTTTGGGGCAGGGGGCTCAAGAAACACCATATATTTT. It codes for CASSFGAGGSRNTIYF.

The genes are TRBV7-2 and TRBJ2-5; 12 bases match TRBD2. Germline values: CDR1 SGHTA, CDR2 FQGNSA. V lost 5 bases and J lost 5; bases outside the gene matches: 9. The CDR3 extends over 16 amino acids. Written as DNA, the CDR3 is TGTGCCAGCAGCGGGCGACTAGCGGGAGACGGGGAGACCCAGTACTTC. Encoded protein: CASSGRLAGDGETQYF.

V usage is TRBV28 and J usage is TRBJ2-7, with D possibly TRBD2 on 5 matching bases. Per the germline V gene, CDR1 is MDHEN and CDR2 is SYDVKM. The CDR3 is 15 amino acids. V lost 1 base, J lost 0 bases, and 10 bases lay in between. In DNA form, the CDR3 reads TGTGCCAGCAGTTTATACGAGGGAAGCTCCTACGAGCAGTACTTC. Its protein is CASSLYEGSSYEQYF.

This CDR3 reads CASSLSPGEETQYF. The CDR3, as DNA: TGTGCCAGCAGCTTATCCCCGGGAGAAGAGACCCAGTACTTC. The chain joins TRBV7-2 to TRBJ2-5; tentative D call: TRBD2 (6 bases). Germline CDR1 reads SGHTA; CDR2 reads FQGNSA. V shed 2 bases and J shed 3 bases, with 10 bases lying between them. The CDR3 has 14 residues.

This clonotype was counted between two and nine times. The chain couples TRBV4-3 to TRBJ1-2, with D unresolved. V was pared by 1 base and J by 4 bases, with 16 bases between. The length of the CDR3 is 16 residues. CDR1 and CDR2 (germline): LGHNA, YSLEER. The chain's CDR3 is CASSQGINTLSYGYTF. The DNA for the CDR3 is TGCGCCAGCAGCCAAGGGATTAATACCCTTTCCTATGGCTACACCTTC.

This clonotype was counted between two and nine times. The chain employs TRBV6-1 and TRBJ1-5; D is uncertain. CDR1 is MNHNS and CDR2 is SASEGT in the germline V gene. Trimming stripped 5 bases from V and 5 bases from J, with 10 bases between. The CDR3 has 13 amino acids. CDR3: CASSRTWDQPQHF. In DNA, the CDR3 is TGTGCCAGCAGTAGGACGTGGGATCAGCCCCAGCATTTT.

The rearrangement links TRBV20-1 to TRBJ2-7; 12 positions match TRBD2. The junction had 8 bases not matched to a gene; V was cut back by 4 bases and J by 1 base. The CDR3 covers 16 residues. In germline, CDR1 is DFQATT, CDR2 SNEGSKA (reference sequence). The CDR3 nucleotides read TGCAGTGCTACCACAACTAGCGGGGGGCCATCCTACGAGCAGTACTTC. It codes for CSATTTSGGPSYEQYF.

This clonotype showed up many times. This chain connects TRBV12-3 or TRBV12-4 to TRBJ2-5; D is perhaps TRBD1 (6 bases). This CDR3 has 16 amino acids. Trimming cost V 4 bases and J 2 bases, with 17 bases left between them. CDR3 DNA sequence: TGTGCCAGCAGTTCCAAGACCGGGACACATCAAGAGACCCAGTACTTC. Amino acids: CASSSKTGTHQETQYF.

V and J are TRBV7-2 and TRBJ2-3; D remains ambiguous. Germline-derived CDR1 and CDR2 are SGHTA and FQGNSA. The CDR3 has 15 amino acids. V was shortened by 4 bases and J by 3 bases, with 14 bases between the two germline ends. This CDR3 reads CASSSTSARTDTQYF. The CDR3 DNA reads as TGTGCCAGCAGCTCAACGTCGGCCCGAACAGATACGCAGTATTTT.

This chain uses TRBV7-2 with TRBJ2-1; D unresolved. Trimming shortened V by 2 bases and J by 15 bases, and 14 bases separated the two germline ends. From germline, CDR1 is SGHTA and CDR2 FQGNSA. There are 12 residues in the CDR3. CDR3 in DNA: TGTGCCAGCAGCTTATTAGAGGAGATATGGTTCTTC. This sequence encodes CASSLLEEIWFF.

This clonotype was seen only a few times. The V and J genes are TRBV12-3 or TRBV12-4 and TRBJ2-5, with D perhaps matching TRBD1 or TRBD2 (5 bases each). Trimming left V 6 bases short and J 1 base short, with 15 bases between. The CDR3 extends over 15 amino acids. The CDR3 coding sequence is TGTGCCAGCAGCAGGGCGAGGGACCGCCAAGAGACCCAGTACTTC. Translated: CASSRARDRQETQYF.

This rearrangement joins TRBV20-1 to TRBJ1-4, with TRBD1 as a possible D gene (6 bases). Germline CDR1 is DFQATT and CDR2 is SNEGSKA (reference sequence). The CDR3 totals 15 residues. With 2 bases removed from V and 2 bases from J, the gap between germline ends came to 12 bases. The CDR3 nucleotides are TGCAGTGCTAGACCGACAAGGGGGACTAATGAAAAACTGTTTTTT. Translating gives CSARPTRGTNEKLFF.

The rearrangement joins TRBV12-3 or TRBV12-4 to TRBJ2-7, with D unclear. CDR3 length equals 16 residues. Trimming left V 4 bases short and J 0 bases short, with 16 bases between. The CDR3 here is CASSSPQDAGSYEQYF. The CDR3 nucleotides read TGTGCCAGCAGTTCCCCGCAGGACGCCGGCTCCTACGAGCAGTACTTC.

The chain is built from TRBV5-1 and TRBJ2-5, with D maybe TRBD2 (6 bases). Near its end, the DNA agrees better with TRBJ2-7, so the J call may be wrong. Looked up from germline, CDR1 is SGHRS and CDR2 is YFSETQ. CDR3 length equals 14 residues. CDR3 sequence reads: CASSHGTSEYEQYF. DNA for the CDR3: TGCGCCAGCAGCCACGGGACTTCGGAATACGAGCAGTACTTC.

The V gene is TRBV29-1, the J gene TRBJ2-7; 10 bases are shared with TRBD2. There are 13 residues in the CDR3. Trimming cost V 4 bases and J 4 bases; bases outside gene matches: 4. Germline CDR1 reads SQVTM; CDR2 reads ANQGSEA. Here the CDR3 DNA reads TGCAGCGTTGGGCTAGCGGGAGTTTACGAGCAGTACTTC. Translating gives CSVGLAGVYEQYF.

In its sample, this clonotype was seen a few times. The chain has TRBV20-1 and TRBJ1-1; D is ambiguous. Germline V gene sequence: CDR1 DFQATT, CDR2 SNEGSKA (reference sequence). The CDR3 totals 15 residues. V was cut by 1 base and J by 3 bases, with 15 bases left in between. The CDR3 sequence: CSARGELAGYTEAFF. The CDR3 bases are TGCAGTGCTAGAGGGGAATTAGCAGGATACACTGAAGCTTTCTTT.

The rearrangement joins TRBV20-1 to TRBJ2-5; 9 nucleotides match TRBD1. Gene TRBJ2-1 matches the end of the DNA better, so the J call may be wrong. Germline V gene sequence: CDR1 DFQATT, CDR2 SNEGSKA (reference sequence). The CDR3 sequence is 15 residues long. The CDR3 nucleotides read TGCAGTGCTAGAGTTGACAGGGGGTTCTACAATGAGCAGTTCTTC. Amino acid sequence: CSARVDRGFYNEQFF.